This section outlines one T cell receptor (beta chain) sequence together with its context. This study enrolled people aged 18 to 89 from about two dozen US geographic areas. Recovery meant two consecutive negative NP/OP PCR tests, professional clearance, or resolved symptoms. Some clones are missing from TCRdb's copy, which holds only in-frame ones; the method was immunoSEQ multiplex PCR. The repertoire has approximately 440,000 clones, about 90% of them found once; the top ten carry 0.6%. The data were taken from a study of blood T cell repertoires in COVID-19. In the study overall: The United States, Italy and Spain were the sources of the acute and convalescent COVID-19 samples. T cells, B-cell-depleted T cells, or PBMCs provided the cDNA or gDNA that served as material.

Germline CDR1 and CDR2: MNHEY and SVGAGI. The CDR3 contains 15 residues. Trimming took 11 bases from V and 4 from J; bases not matched to a gene: 14. The TCR originated in a man between 18 and 29 years old who had recovered from COVID-19. The V gene is TRBV6-5, the J gene TRBJ1-3, with 7 bases matching TRBD1. Sequenced material: PBMCs or T cells enriched from blood (not recorded which). CDR3 in amino acids: CAAAGGGAYGNTIYF. The CDR3 coding sequence is TGTGCCGCCGCAGGAGGGGGCGCGTACGGAAACACCATATATTTT.